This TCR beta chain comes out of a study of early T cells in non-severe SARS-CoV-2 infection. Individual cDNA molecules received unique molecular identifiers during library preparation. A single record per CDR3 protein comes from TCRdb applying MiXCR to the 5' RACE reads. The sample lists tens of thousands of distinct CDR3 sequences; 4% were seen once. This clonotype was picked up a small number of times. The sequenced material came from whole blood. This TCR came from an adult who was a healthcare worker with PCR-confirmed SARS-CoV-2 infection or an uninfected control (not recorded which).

CDR3 in amino acids: CASSLWGTGELFF. CDR3 DNA: TGTGCCAGCAGTTTGTGGGGGACCGGGGAGCTGTTTTTT. The rearrangement uses TRBV12-3 or TRBV12-4 and TRBJ2-2; tentatively, D is TRBD1 or TRBD2 (5 bases each). This CDR3 spans 13 amino acids. Trimming cost V 3 bases and J 5 bases, with 7 bases left between them.